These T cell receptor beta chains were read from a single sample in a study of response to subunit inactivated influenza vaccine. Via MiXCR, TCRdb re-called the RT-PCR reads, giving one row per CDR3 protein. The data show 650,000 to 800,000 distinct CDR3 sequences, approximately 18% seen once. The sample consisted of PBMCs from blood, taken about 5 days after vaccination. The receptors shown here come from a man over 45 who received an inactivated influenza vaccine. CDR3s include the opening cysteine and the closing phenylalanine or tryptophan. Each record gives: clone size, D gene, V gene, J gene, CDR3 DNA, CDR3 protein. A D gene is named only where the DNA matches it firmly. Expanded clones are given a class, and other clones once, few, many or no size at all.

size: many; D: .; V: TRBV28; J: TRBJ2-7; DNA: TGTGCCAGCAGCTTCGGACAGAACTACGAGCAGTACTTC; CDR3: CASSFGQNYEQYF
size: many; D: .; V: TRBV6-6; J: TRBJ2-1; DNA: TGTGCCAGCAGTTCTGTACAGGGAGGGGAGCAGTTCTTC; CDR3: CASSSVQGGEQFF
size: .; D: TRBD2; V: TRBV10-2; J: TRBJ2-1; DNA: TGCGCCAGCAGGAGACTAGCGGGAGATTTCTACAATGAGCAGTTCTTC; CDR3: CASRRLAGDFYNEQFF
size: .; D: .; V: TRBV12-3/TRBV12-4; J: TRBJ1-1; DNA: TGTGCCAGCAGTTTATCTGGGTTGATGAACACTGAAGCTTTCTTT; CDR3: CASSLSGLMNTEAFF
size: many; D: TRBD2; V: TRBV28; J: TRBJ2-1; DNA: TGTGCCAGCAGTCTAGCGGGAGCTACCTACAATGAGCAGTTCTTC; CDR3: CASSLAGATYNEQFF
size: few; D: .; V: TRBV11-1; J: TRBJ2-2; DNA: TGTGCCAGCAGCTTCTACAGGGACACCGGGGAGCTGTTTTTT; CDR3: CASSFYRDTGELFF
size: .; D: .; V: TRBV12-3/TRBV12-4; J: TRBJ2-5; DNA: TGTGCCAGCGGATCGAGCGACCAAGAGACCCAGTACTTC; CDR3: CASGSSDQETQYF
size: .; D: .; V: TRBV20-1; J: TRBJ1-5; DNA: TGCAGTGCTCCCCGGGGAGGGTCAAATCAGCCCCAGCATTTT; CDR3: CSAPRGGSNQPQHF
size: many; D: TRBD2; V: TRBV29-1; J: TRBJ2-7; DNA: TGCAGCGTTGAAAGCCTAGCGGGAAGTTACGAGCAGTACTTC; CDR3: CSVESLAGSYEQYF
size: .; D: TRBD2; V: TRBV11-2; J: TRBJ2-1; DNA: TGTGCCAGCAGCTTATATGGGACTAGCGGGGGGCGGAACAATGAGCAGTTCTTC; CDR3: CASSLYGTSGGRNNEQFF
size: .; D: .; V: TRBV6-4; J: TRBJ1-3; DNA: TGTGCCAGCAGTAGGCTCCGGGACTCCTTCACAGCTCTAGCAAACAGCTCTGGAAACACCATATATTTT; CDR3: CASSRLRDSFTALANSSGNTIYF
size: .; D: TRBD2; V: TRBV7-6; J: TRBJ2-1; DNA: TGTGCCAGCAGCGCCCAAATGGGGGGGAATAGCGGTGGGTACAATGAGCAGTTCTTC; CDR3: CASSAQMGGNSGGYNEQFF
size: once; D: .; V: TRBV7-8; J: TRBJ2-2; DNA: TGTGCCAGCAGCCTCCCAGCGGCAGGGGAAATGACCGGGGAGCTGTTTTTT; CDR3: CASSLPAAGEMTGELFF
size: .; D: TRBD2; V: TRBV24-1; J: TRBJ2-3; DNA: TGTGCCACGCCGGGACTAGCGGGAGGGCCTAGCACAGATACGCAGTATTTT; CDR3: CATPGLAGGPSTDTQYF
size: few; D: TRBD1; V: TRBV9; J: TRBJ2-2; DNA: TGTGCCAGCAGCAGGCAGGGGGCGGCGAACACCGGGGAGCTGTTTTTT; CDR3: CASSRQGAANTGELFF
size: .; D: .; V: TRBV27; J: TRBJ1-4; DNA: TGTGCCAGCGGAGACCCATCCGTAAATGAAAAACTGTTTTTT; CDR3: CASGDPSVNEKLFF
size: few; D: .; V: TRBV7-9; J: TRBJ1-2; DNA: TGTGCCAGCAGCTTAGCCCTGGAGGGAGGTGATGGCTACACCTTC; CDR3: CASSLALEGGDGYTF
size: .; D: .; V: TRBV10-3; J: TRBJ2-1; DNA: TGTGCCATCAGTGCCGAATACAATGAGCAGTTCTTC; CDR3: CAISAEYNEQFF
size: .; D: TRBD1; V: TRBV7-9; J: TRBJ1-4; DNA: TGTGCCAGCAGCCCACAGGGGGCAGCTGATGAAAAACTGTTTTTT; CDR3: CASSPQGAADEKLFF
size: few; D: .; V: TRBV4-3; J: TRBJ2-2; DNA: TGTGCCAGCAGCCAAGATTCGGGGGAGCTGTTTTTT; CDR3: CASSQDSGELFF
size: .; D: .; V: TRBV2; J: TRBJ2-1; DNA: TGTGCCAGCAGTGAATTAAGGGTTTACAATGAGCAGTTCTTC; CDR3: CASSELRVYNEQFF
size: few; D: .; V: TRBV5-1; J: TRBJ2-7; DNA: TGCGCCAGCAGCGCCGAACCCGGGGCCTCCTACGAGCAGTACTTC; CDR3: CASSAEPGASYEQYF
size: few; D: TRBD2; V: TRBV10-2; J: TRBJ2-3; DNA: TGCGCCAGCTCGGGGGGGGGTCCAATTACCCCCGATACGCAGTATTTT; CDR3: CASSGGGPITPDTQYF
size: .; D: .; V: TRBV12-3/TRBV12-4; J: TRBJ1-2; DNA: TGTGCCAGCAGTCCAATAACGACAGTTCCTAGGGGCTACACCTTC; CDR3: CASSPITTVPRGYTF
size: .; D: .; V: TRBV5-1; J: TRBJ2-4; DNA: TGCGCCAGCAGCTGGACAGAAGTGACTGACATTCAGTACTTC; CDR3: CASSWTEVTDIQYF
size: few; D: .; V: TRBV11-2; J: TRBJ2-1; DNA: TGTGCCAGCAGCAAAAGTCGGAATGAGCAGTTCTTC; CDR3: CASSKSRNEQFF
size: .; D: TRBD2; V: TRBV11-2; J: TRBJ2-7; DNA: TGTGCCAGCAGCTTATTTAGCGGGAGTCACGAGCAGTACTTC; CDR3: CASSLFSGSHEQYF
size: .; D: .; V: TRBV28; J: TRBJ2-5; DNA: TGTGCCAGCAGTCTAATGGGAGGTGCTGAGACCCAGTACTTC; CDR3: CASSLMGGAETQYF
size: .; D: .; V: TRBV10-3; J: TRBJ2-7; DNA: TGTGCCATCAGTGACCGGGGAATGGGGCAGTACTTC; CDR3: CAISDRGMGQYF
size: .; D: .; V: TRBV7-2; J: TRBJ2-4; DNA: TGTGCCAGCAGCTCCTCGTGGGGCAAAAACATTCAGTACTTC; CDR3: CASSSSWGKNIQYF
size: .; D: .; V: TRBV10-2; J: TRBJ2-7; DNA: TGCGCCAGCAGTGAGGGGGTTAGCATCGAGCAGTACTTC; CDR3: CASSEGVSIEQYF
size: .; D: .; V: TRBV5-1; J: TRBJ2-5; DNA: TGCGCCAGCAGCTTTTCGTATAGGGAGACCCAGTACTTC; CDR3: CASSFSYRETQYF
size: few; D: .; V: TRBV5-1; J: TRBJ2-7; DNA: TGCGCCAGCAGCGCGCAGGGAGTCGCCTACGAGCAGTACTTC; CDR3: CASSAQGVAYEQYF
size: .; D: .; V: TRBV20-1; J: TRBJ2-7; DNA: TGCAGTGCTCCGCCGGGACCTTCCTCCGAGCAGTACTTC; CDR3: CSAPPGPSSEQYF
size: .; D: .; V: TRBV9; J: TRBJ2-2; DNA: TGTGCCAGCAGCGTAGGCGACTACCGAAACACCGGGGAGCTGTTTTTT; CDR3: CASSVGDYRNTGELFF
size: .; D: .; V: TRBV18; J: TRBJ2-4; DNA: TGTGCCAGCTCACCACCGCTGGCCAGTGCGAAGTACTTC; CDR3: CASSPPLASAKYF
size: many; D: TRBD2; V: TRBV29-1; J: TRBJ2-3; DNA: TGCAGCGTCGGGACTAGCGGCACCACAGATACGCAGTATTTT; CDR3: CSVGTSGTTDTQYF
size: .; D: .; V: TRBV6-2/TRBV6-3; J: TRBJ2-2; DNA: TGTGCCAGCAGTCACCTAGCGCTGAACACCGGGGAGCTGTTTTTT; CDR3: CASSHLALNTGELFF
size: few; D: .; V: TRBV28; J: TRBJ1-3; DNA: TGTGCCAGCAGTTTGGGGTTGAACACCATATATTTT; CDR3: CASSLGLNTIYF
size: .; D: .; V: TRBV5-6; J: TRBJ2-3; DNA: TGTGCCAGCACCCAAGAGTTGGCGGGTCCCACAGATACGCAGTATTTT; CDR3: CASTQELAGPTDTQYF
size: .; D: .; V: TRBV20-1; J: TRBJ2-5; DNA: TGCAGTGCTACGCCGGACCCCTCCGAGACCCAGTACTTC; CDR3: CSATPDPSETQYF
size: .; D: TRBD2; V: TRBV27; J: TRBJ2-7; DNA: TGTGCCAGCAGTAATAGCGGGAGCCGTGGTGAGCAGTACTTC; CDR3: CASSNSGSRGEQYF